One and the same sample provided the 27 T cell receptor beta chains below, sequenced in a study of blood T cell repertoires in COVID-19. The table came from immunoSEQ multiplex PCR; TCRdb's copy has only in-frame clones and leaves some out. Here the sample spans roughly 150,000 clones, around 86% being singletons. The sequenced sample consisted of peripheral blood. The receptors shown here come from a woman aged 80 or over with COVID-19, enrolled during active disease.

The V and J genes are TRBV6-5 and TRBJ1-5, with TRBD1 matching over 9 bases. Germline V gene data show CDR1 as MNHEY and CDR2 as SVGAGI. The CDR3 contains 15 residues. Losses at the gene ends were 5 bases for V and 6 bases for J; bases not matched to a gene: 8. The DNA for the CDR3 is TGTGCCAGCAGTCCACGTGGGACAGGGACTCAGCCCCAGCATTTT. It is translated as CASSPRGTGTQPQHF.

The rearrangement joins TRBV21-1 to TRBJ1-4; TRBD1, as called in the table, went unchecked against the DNA. TRBV21-1 is a recognized pseudogene. This CDR3 is 16 amino acids long. The CDR3 reads CASSKVLRGRGEKLFF. Written as DNA, the CDR3 is TGTGCCAGCAGCAAAGTATTAAGGGGGCGAGGAGAAAAACTGTTTTTT.

This clone has only one observation. This chain links TRBV18 with TRBJ1-4; 7 nucleotides match TRBD1. V dropped 4 bases and J dropped 4; count of bases not matched to a gene: 6. The CDR3 is 15 amino acids. Germline V gene data show CDR1 as KGHSH and CDR2 as LQKENI. The CDR3 here is CASSRRDSFNEKLFF. The DNA for the CDR3 is TGTGCCAGCTCACGCCGGGACAGCTTTAATGAAAAACTGTTTTTT.

The chain has TRBV2 and TRBJ2-7, with 7 bases identical to TRBD1. CDR3 length: 13 amino acids. With 8 bases clipped from V and 7 bases from J, the junction kept 11 bases outside the gene matches. CDR1 and CDR2 from the germline V gene are SNHLY and FYNNEI. CDR3 bases: TGTGCCAGCGAACGGGACAGCGGAGCGGAGCAGTACTTC. This translates into CASERDSGAEQYF.

The CDR3, as DNA: TGTGCCAGCTCACCACCAGAGACAGGGAAGTCTCGGCGTGGCTACACCTTC. It translates to CASSPPETGKSRRGYTF. V is TRBV18 and J is TRBJ1-2, with 7 bases identical to TRBD1. V shed 0 bases and J 7 bases; nucleotides not matched to a gene: 14. The CDR3 has 17 residues. The germline V gene encodes CDR1 KGHSH and CDR2 LQKENI.

The chain employs TRBV3-1 (or the pseudogene TRBV3-2) and TRBJ2-3; weak D call: TRBD2 (5 bases). The CDR3 has 12 amino acids. Germline lookup yields CDR1 LGHDT and CDR2 YNNKEL (reference sequence). V lost 1 base and J lost 8, with 7 bases in between. This chain's CDR3 is CASSQGSVTQYF. Here the CDR3 DNA reads TGTGCCAGCAGCCAAGGTAGCGTTACGCAGTATTTT.

The J gene is TRBJ2-3, the V gene TRBV3-1 (or the pseudogene TRBV3-2); 10 bases line up with TRBD2. V lost 1 base, J lost 4 bases, and 2 bases stayed unmatched. In germline, CDR1 is LGHDT, CDR2 YNNKEL (reference sequence). The CDR3 extends over 15 amino acids. The CDR3 here is CASSQALAGPDTQYF. The CDR3 DNA follows: TGTGCCAGCAGCCAAGCACTAGCGGGACCAGATACGCAGTATTTT.

The chain couples TRBV5-6 to TRBJ2-2; 11 nucleotides match TRBD2. The CDR3 totals 17 residues. Germline V gene data show CDR1 as SGHDT and CDR2 as YYEEEE. Unmatched junction bases numbered 13, after V lost 6 bases and J lost 6 bases. The CDR3 here is CASKTLAGGPLAGELFF. CDR3 in DNA: TGTGCCAGCAAAACCTTAGCGGGAGGGCCTCTCGCCGGGGAGCTGTTTTTT.

The chain joins TRBV11-2 to TRBJ2-2, with D hard to call. V was clipped by 7 bases and J by 0 bases, with 3 bases between them. CDR3 length: 12 amino acids. From germline, CDR1 is SGHAT and CDR2 FQNNGV. Here the CDR3 reads CASTTNTGELFF. The CDR3 DNA reads as TGTGCCAGCACCACGAACACCGGGGAGCTGTTTTTT.

This clone was seen only a few times. The J gene is TRBJ2-3, the V gene TRBV6-5; 8 bases are a match to TRBD2. CDR1 and CDR2 (germline): MNHEY, SVGAGI. This CDR3 is built from 16 residues. J was trimmed by 0 bases and V by 1 base; bases with no gene match: 3. CDR3 in DNA: TGTGCCAGCAGTTACTACGCGGGAGGTAGCACAGATACGCAGTATTTT. It codes for CASSYYAGGSTDTQYF.

The chain links TRBV20-1 to TRBJ2-1; no clear D gene. Trimming removed 5 bases at V and 4 bases at J, with 3 bases between. The CDR3 is 10 amino acids. CDR1 is DFQATT, CDR2 SNEGSKA, per germline (reference sequence). CDR3 residues: CSALYNEQFF. CDR3 DNA: TGCAGTGCTTTATACAATGAGCAGTTCTTC.

The CDR3 region is CASSLMGQGINQPQHF. CDR3 sequence (DNA): TGTGCCAGCAGCTTAATGGGACAGGGCATCAATCAGCCCCAGCATTTT. The rearrangement joins TRBV7-2 to TRBJ1-5; 9 bases are a match to TRBD1. V was pared by 2 bases and J by 3 bases, with 5 bases of the junction left unmatched. The CDR3 runs 16 residues. Germline values: CDR1 SGHTA, CDR2 FQGNSA.

The V and J genes are TRBV28 and TRBJ1-1; D gene ambiguous. V was shortened by 4 bases and J by 6 bases, with 12 bases between the two germline ends. CDR1 MDHEN and CDR2 SYDVKM come from the germline V gene. This CDR3 region has 13 residues. The CDR3 sequence is CASSSNSPPEAFF. As DNA, the CDR3 is TGTGCCAGCAGTTCGAACAGCCCTCCTGAAGCTTTCTTT.

The chain carries TRBV28 and TRBJ2-7; 10 bases agree with TRBD2. Unmatched junction bases numbered 9, after V lost 2 bases and J lost 5 bases. This CDR3 region has 16 residues. Germline lookup yields CDR1 MDHEN and CDR2 SYDVKM. In nucleotides, the CDR3 is TGTGCCAGCAGTTTAGGGGTAGCGGGAGGCCAGAACGAGCAGTACTTC. Its translation is CASSLGVAGGQNEQYF. The variable domain in full, completed from reference TRBV28 and TRBJ2-7, reads DVKVTQSSRYLVKRTGEKVFLECVQDMDHENMFWYRQDPGLGLRLIYFSYDVKMKEKGDIPEGYSVSREKKERFSLILESASTNQTSMYLCASSLGVAGGQNEQYFGPGTRLTVT.

This chain links TRBV9 with TRBJ1-2, with D perhaps matching TRBD1 (5 bases). Per the germline V gene, CDR1 is SGDLS and CDR2 is YYNGEE. This CDR3 has 15 residues. V dropped 0 bases and J dropped 2 bases, with 11 bases sitting between them. As DNA, the CDR3 is TGTGCCAGCAGCGTAGAGGCAGGGCTCAACTATGGCTACACCTTC. Its translation: CASSVEAGLNYGYTF. The variable domain in full, with the rest retrieved from reference TRBV9 and TRBJ1-2, is DSGVTQTPKHLITATGQRVTLRCSPRSGDLSVYWYQQSLDQGLQFLIQYYNGEERAKGNILERFSAQQFPDLHSELNLSSLELGDSALYFCASSVEAGLNYGYTFGSGTRLTVV.

The CDR3 coding sequence is TGTGCCAGCAGCGTAGCGGCGGGAGTGGTGTACAATGAGCAGTTCTTC. Translating gives CASSVAAGVVYNEQFF. V gene TRBV9 combines with J gene TRBJ2-1; 7 bases fit TRBD2. With 0 bases clipped from V and 4 bases from J, the junction kept 7 bases outside the gene matches. This CDR3 is 16 amino acids long. Germline lookup yields CDR1 SGDLS and CDR2 YYNGEE.

The chain couples TRBV15 to TRBJ2-5, with a tentative D call TRBD1 (5 bases). The CDR3 is 13 residues long. V was shortened by 0 bases and J by 4 bases, with 6 bases between the two germline ends. Per the germline V gene, CDR1 is LNHNV and CDR2 is YYDKDF (reference sequence). CDR3 DNA sequence: TGTGCCACCAGCAGAGAAGGGGTAGAGACCCAGTACTTC. Translated, it gives CATSREGVETQYF.

The chain links TRBV6-6 to TRBJ1-6; D is perhaps TRBD1 (5 bases). Germline V gene data show CDR1 as MNHNY and CDR2 as SVGAGI (reference sequence). With 7 bases removed from V and 6 bases from J, the gap between germline ends came to 13 bases. The CDR3 covers 14 residues. The CDR3: CASIFDSTNSPLHF. The CDR3 coding sequence is TGTGCCAGCATTTTTGACAGCACTAATTCACCCCTCCACTTT.

The chain links TRBV2 to TRBJ1-2; 9 bases align to TRBD1. CDR1 SNHLY and CDR2 FYNNEI come from the germline V gene. CDR3 size: 13 residues. J lost 7 bases, V lost 6 bases, and 6 bases had no gene match. CDR3 sequence reads: CASRATQGAGYTF. In DNA, the CDR3 is TGTGCCAGCAGGGCAACACAGGGGGCTGGCTACACCTTC.

The chain uses TRBV10-3 and TRBJ1-5, with D unresolved. The CDR3 length is 15 residues. The V and J ends lost 0 bases and 3 bases respectively, with 9 bases between them. The germline V gene has CDR1 ENHRY and CDR2 SYGVKD. CDR3 sequence: CAISESMQNNQPQHF. The DNA of the CDR3 is TGTGCCATCAGTGAGTCGATGCAGAACAATCAGCCCCAGCATTTT.

The chain carries TRBV28 and TRBJ2-2, with D possibly matching TRBD1 (6 bases). Germline V gene data show CDR1 as MDHEN and CDR2 as SYDVKM. The CDR3 runs 15 residues. V was pared by 6 bases and J by 2 bases, with 13 bases between. CDR3 sequence reads: CASSLGASNTGELFF. The CDR3 DNA reads as TGTGCCAGCAGCCTGGGGGCCTCCAACACCGGGGAGCTGTTTTTT.

The chain combines TRBV3-1 (or the pseudogene TRBV3-2) with TRBJ1-1; 7 positions match TRBD1. The germline V gene has CDR1 LGHDT and CDR2 YNNKEL (reference sequence). This CDR3 region has 15 residues. With 4 bases clipped from V and 0 bases from J, the junction kept 5 bases outside the gene matches. The CDR3, as DNA: TGTGCCAGCAGCCCGCCGGGACAGATGAACACTGAAGCTTTCTTT. Its translation: CASSPPGQMNTEAFF.

This clone was recorded once. The V gene is TRBV7-8, the J gene TRBJ2-7, with 10 bases identical to TRBD1. The CDR3 loop spans 14 amino acids. The V gene's germline CDR1 is SGHVS and CDR2 FQNEAQ. Trimming took 4 bases from V and 2 from J; bases not matched to a gene: 2. In DNA, the CDR3 is TGTGCCAGCAGCTCAGGGACAGGGGCCTACGAGCAGTACTTC. Translated: CASSSGTGAYEQYF.

The chain carries TRBV10-3 and TRBJ2-1; 13 bases align to TRBD2. Germline CDR1 is ENHRY and CDR2 is SYGVKD. This CDR3 spans 16 amino acids. V dropped 10 bases and J dropped 9; count of bases not matched to a gene: 15. The CDR3: CATYHGTSGNVGEQFF. The DNA of the CDR3 is TGTGCCACCTACCACGGGACTAGCGGGAATGTTGGTGAGCAGTTCTTC.

This chain connects TRBV11-2 to TRBJ2-5, with TRBD2 matching over 12 bases. From germline, CDR1 is SGHAT and CDR2 FQNNGV. This CDR3 contains 15 residues. The J segment lost 5 bases and the V segment lost 5 bases, leaving 6 bases of the junction unmatched. This CDR3 reads CASSPGLAGSETQYF. CDR3 nucleotide sequence: TGTGCCAGCAGCCCCGGACTAGCGGGGTCGGAGACCCAGTACTTC.

This chain's CDR3 is CASSEGRAGNTIYF. Written as DNA, the CDR3 is TGCGCCAGCTCGGAAGGGCGGGCTGGAAACACCATATATTTT. V usage is TRBV5-1 and J usage is TRBJ1-3; D call uncertain. The CDR3 contains 14 residues. V was clipped by 7 bases and J by 2 bases, with 13 bases between them. From germline, CDR1 is SGHRS and CDR2 YFSETQ.

The CDR3 here is CASSALLRTSGNNEQFF. The DNA for the CDR3 is TGTGCCAGCTCAGCTCTGTTGCGGACTAGCGGAAACAATGAGCAGTTCTTC. J is TRBJ2-1 and V is TRBV18; 10 nucleotides match TRBD2. The CDR3 contains 17 residues. Trimming removed 5 bases from V and 5 bases from J; junction bases left unmatched: 12. Germline assignment: CDR1 KGHSH and CDR2 LQKENI.